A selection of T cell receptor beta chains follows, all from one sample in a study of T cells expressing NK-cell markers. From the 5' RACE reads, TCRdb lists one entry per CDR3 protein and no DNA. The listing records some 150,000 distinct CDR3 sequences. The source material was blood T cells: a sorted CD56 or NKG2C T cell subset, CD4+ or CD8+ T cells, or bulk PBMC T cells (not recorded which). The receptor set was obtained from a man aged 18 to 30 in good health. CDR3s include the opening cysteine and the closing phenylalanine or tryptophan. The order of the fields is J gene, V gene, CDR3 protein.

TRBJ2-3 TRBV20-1 CSAAPRPGTDTQYF
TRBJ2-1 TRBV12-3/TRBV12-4 CASGGVPGTGAGDNEQFF
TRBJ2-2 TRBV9 CASSNSGSGTGELFF
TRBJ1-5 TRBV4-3 CASSQALNGPAQHF
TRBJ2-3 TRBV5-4 CASSPRQGPDTQYF
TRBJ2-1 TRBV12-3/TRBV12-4 CASSGRGTRDLYEQFF
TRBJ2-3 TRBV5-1 CASSLGTTSPPSTDTQYF
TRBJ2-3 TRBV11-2 CASSLEPLGGTGHTDTQYF
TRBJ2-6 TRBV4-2 CASSQDFDDSGANVLTF
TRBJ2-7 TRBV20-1 CSARNPMPFGSQVYEQYF
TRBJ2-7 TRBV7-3 CASSPGTVDEQYF
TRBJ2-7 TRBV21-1 CASTELLSSYEQYF
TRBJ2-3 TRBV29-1 CSVEIGGTSGSALTDTQYF
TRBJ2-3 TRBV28 CASSTLLVDHPSRTTDTQYF
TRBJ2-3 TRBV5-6 CASSSLAGHEIWSDTQYF
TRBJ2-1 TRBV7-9 CASSTGTSSRNEQFF
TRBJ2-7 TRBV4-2 CASSQAGKNYEQYF
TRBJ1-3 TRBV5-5 CATDIGPIAGNTIYF
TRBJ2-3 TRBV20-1 CSARVTDTQYF